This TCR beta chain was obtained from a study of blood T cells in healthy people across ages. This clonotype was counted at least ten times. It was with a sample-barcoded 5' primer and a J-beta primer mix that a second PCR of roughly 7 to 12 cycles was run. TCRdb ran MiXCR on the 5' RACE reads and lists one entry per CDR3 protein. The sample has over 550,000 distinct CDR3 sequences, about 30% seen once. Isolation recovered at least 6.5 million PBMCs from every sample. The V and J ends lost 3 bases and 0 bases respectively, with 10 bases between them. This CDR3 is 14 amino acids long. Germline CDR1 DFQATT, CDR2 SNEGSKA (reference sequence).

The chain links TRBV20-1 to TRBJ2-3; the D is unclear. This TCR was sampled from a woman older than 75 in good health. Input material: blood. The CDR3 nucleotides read TGCAGTGCTAGGGACCCCACAAGCACAGATACGCAGTATTTT. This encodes CSARDPTSTDTQYF.